This TCR beta chain was sequenced in a study of CD8 T cells in Susac syndrome. RNA amounts of about 0.45 to 1 ug underwent reverse transcription with random hexamers. TCRdb independently ran MiXCR on the immunoSEQ multiplex PCR reads; one entry per CDR3 protein. The profile shows more than 100,000 distinct CDR3 sequences, 96% of them singletons. While CD8+ and CD4+ T cells were isolated negatively, TEMRA cells were enriched by FACS. The sample comprised CD4+ T cells from PBMCs. This receptor was taken from a human donor with Susac syndrome.

The CDR3 region is CAWRGYGANVLTF. DNA for the CDR3: TGTGCCTGGAGGGGGTACGGGGCCAACGTCCTGACTTTC. The chain has TRBV30 and TRBJ2-6; D call uncertain. From germline, CDR1 is GTSNPN and CDR2 SVGIG (reference sequence). This CDR3 is 13 amino acids long. Trimming pared 3 bases from V and 4 bases from J, leaving 7 bases between.